This entry is about one TCR beta chain. Naive CD8 cells comprised CD45RO-negative, CCR7-positively selected cells, excluding terminally differentiated effector memory CD45RA+ cells. Trimming left V 0 bases short and J 0 bases short, with 14 bases between. Per the germline V gene, CDR1 is MGHRA and CDR2 is YSYEKL. The CDR3 covers 17 residues. These data come from a study of shared clonotypes between healthy human individuals. Generated by immunoSEQ multiplex PCR, the TCRdb table keeps only in-frame clones and is missing some. The table lists hundreds of thousands of clones, 95% to 98% of them singletons.

The receptor was derived from a man aged 25-45 years in good health. The chain carries TRBV4-1 and TRBJ1-1; no definite D call. The specimen sequenced was naive CD8+ T cells sorted from blood. CDR3 amino acids: CASSQDPPVAVNTEAFF. As DNA, the CDR3 is TGCGCCAGCAGCCAAGATCCCCCCGTGGCCGTGAACACTGAAGCTTTCTTT.